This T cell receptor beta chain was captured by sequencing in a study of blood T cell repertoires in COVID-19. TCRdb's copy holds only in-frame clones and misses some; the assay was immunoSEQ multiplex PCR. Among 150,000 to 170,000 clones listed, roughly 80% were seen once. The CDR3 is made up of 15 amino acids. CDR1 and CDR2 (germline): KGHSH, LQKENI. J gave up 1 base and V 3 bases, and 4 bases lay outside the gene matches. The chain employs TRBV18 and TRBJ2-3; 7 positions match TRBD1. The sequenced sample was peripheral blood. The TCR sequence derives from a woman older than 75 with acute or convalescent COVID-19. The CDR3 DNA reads TGTGCCAGCTCACCCGGACAGGTTCGCACAGATACGCAGTATTTT. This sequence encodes CASSPGQVRTDTQYF.